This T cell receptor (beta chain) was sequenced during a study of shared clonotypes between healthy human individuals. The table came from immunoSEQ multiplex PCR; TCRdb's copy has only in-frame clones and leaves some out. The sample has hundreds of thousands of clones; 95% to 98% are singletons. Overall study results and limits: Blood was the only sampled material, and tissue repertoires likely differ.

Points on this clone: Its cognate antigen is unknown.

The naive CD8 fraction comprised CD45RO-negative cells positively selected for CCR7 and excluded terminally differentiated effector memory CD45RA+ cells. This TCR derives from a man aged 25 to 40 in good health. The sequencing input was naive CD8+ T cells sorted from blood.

The CDR3 spells CASSLGTKSSTDTQYF. The DNA of the CDR3 is TGTGCCAGCAGCTTGGGGACTAAGTCTAGCACAGATACGCAGTATTTT. The rearrangement uses TRBV7-9 and TRBJ2-3, with 7 bases that match TRBD2. The CDR3 has 16 amino acids. Germline CDR1 and CDR2: SEHNR and FQNEAQ (reference sequence). J gave up 0 bases and V 3 bases, and 6 bases lay outside the gene matches. The full variable domain, rest sourced from reference TRBV7-9 and TRBJ2-3, is DTGVSQNPRHKITKRGQNVTFRCDPISEHNRLYWYRQTLGQGPEFLTYFQNEAQLEKSRLLSDRFSAERPKGSFSTLEIQRTEQGDSAMYLCASSLGTKSSTDTQYFGPGTRLTVL.